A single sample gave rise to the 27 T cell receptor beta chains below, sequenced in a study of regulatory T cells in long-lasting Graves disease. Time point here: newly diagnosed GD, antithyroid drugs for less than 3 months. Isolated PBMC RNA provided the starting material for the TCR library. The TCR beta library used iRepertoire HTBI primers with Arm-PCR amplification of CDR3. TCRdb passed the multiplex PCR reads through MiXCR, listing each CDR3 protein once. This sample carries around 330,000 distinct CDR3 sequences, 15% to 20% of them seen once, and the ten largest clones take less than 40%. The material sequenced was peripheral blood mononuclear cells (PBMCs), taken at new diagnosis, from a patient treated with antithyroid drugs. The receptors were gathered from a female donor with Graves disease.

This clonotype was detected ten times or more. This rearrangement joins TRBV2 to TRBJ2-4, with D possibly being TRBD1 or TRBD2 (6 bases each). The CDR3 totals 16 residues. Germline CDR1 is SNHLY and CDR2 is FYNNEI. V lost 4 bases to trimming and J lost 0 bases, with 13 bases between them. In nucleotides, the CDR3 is TGTGCCAGCAGTGTTGGGGGGCGGTTAGCCAAAAACATTCAGTACTTC. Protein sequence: CASSVGGRLAKNIQYF.

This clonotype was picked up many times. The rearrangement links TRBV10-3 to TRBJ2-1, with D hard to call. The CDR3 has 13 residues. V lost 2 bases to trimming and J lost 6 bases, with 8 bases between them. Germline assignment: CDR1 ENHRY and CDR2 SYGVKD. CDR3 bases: TGTGCCATCAGTGAGCTCCACCTCAATGAGCAGTTCTTC. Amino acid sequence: CAISELHLNEQFF.

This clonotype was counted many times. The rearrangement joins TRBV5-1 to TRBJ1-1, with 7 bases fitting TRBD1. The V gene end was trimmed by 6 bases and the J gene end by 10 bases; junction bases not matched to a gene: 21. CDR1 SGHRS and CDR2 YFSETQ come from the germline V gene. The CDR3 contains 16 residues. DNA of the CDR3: TGCGCCAGCAAACGGGGCGGGACAGCGCCGCAGGGGGTAGCTTTCTTT. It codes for CASKRGGTAPQGVAFF. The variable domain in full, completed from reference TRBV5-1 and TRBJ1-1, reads KAGVTQTPRYLIKTRGQQVTLSCSPISGHRSVSWYQQTPGQGLQFLFEYFSETQRNKGNFPGRFSGRQFSNSRSEMNVSTLELGDSALYLCASKRGGTAPQGVAFFGQGTRLTVV.

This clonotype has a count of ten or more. The CDR3 here is CASRAWGADSNQPQHF. In DNA form, the CDR3 reads TGTGCCAGCCGTGCCTGGGGGGCGGATAGCAATCAGCCCCAGCATTTT. V is TRBV12-3 or TRBV12-4 and J is TRBJ1-5; possible D gene TRBD1, 6 bases. V was trimmed by 8 bases and J by 0 bases, leaving 17 bases between them. The CDR3 sequence is 16 residues long.

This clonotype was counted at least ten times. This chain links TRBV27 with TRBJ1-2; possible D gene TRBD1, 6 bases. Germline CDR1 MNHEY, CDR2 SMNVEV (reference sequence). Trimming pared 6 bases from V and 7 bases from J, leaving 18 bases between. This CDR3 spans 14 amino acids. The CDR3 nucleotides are TGTGCCAGCAGCTGGGGACACGCCAAGGGTGGCTACACCTTC. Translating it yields CASSWGHAKGGYTF.

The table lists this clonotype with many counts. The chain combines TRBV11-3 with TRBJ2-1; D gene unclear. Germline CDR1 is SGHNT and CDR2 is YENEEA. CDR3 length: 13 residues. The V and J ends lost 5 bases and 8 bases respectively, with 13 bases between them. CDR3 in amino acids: CASSLSSGDEQFF. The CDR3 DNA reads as TGTGCCAGCAGCCTATCTTCGGGCGATGAGCAGTTCTTC.

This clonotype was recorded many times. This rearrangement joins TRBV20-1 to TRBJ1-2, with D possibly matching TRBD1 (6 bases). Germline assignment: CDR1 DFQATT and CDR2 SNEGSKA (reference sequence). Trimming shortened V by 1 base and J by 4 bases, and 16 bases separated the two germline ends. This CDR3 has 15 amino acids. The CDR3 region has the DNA TGCAGTGCTAGAGGTGGACAGCGGGGCCTCTATGGCTACACCTTC. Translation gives CSARGGQRGLYGYTF.

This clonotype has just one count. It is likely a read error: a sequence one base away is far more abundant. The CDR3 nucleotides are TGTGCCATCAGTGGTTTGGACAGGGACGGGACGGGCTCCTACGAGCAGTTCTTC. This encodes CAISGLDRDGTGSYEQFF. V gene TRBV10-3 combines with J gene TRBJ2-1; 8 bases map to TRBD1. Germline V gene lookup returns CDR1 ENHRY and CDR2 SYGVKD. V was clipped by 4 bases and J by 10 bases; unmatched bases: 21. This CDR3 comprises 18 residues.

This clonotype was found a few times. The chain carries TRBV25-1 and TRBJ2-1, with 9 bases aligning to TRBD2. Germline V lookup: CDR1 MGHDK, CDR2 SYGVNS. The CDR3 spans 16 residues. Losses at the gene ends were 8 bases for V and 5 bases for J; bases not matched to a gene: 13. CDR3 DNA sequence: TGTGCCAGCGCTGGAACCAGACTAGCGGTTCACAATGAGCAGTTCTTC. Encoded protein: CASAGTRLAVHNEQFF.

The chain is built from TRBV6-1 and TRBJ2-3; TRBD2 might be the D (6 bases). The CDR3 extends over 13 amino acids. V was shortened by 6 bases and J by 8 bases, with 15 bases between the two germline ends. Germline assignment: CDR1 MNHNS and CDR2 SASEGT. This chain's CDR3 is CASSVSTGGTQYF. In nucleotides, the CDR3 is TGTGCCAGCAGCGTTAGCACCGGGGGTACGCAGTATTTT.

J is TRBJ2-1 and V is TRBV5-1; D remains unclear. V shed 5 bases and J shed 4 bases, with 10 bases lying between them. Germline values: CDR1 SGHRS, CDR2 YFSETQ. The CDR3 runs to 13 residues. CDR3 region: CASRAGLYNEQFF. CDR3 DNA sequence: TGCGCCAGCAGGGCCGGGCTGTACAATGAGCAGTTCTTC.

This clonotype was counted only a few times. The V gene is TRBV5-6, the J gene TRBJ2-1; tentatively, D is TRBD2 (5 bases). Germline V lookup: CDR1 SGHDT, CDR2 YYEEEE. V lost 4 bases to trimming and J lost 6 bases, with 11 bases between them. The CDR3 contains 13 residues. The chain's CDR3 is CASSKRLPNEQFF. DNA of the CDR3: TGTGCCAGCAGCAAAAGACTACCCAATGAGCAGTTCTTC. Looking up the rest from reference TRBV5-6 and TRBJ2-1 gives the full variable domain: DAGVTQSPTHLIKTRGQQVTLRCSPKSGHDTVSWYQQALGQGPQFIFQYYEEEERQRGNFPDRFSGHQFPNYSSELNVNALLLGDSALYLCASSKRLPNEQFFGPGTRLTVL.

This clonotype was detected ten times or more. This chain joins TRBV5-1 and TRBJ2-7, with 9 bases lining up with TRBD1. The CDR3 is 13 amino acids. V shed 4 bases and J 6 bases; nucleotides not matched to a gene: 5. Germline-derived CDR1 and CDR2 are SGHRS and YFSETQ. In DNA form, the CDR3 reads TGCGCCAGCAGCCGCGGGGACAGGGCCGAGCAGTACTTC. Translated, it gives CASSRGDRAEQYF.

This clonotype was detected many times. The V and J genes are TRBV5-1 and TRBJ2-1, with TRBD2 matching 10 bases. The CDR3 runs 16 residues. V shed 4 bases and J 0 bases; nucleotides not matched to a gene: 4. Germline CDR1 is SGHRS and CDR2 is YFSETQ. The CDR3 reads CASSAGLASSYNEQFF. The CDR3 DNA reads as TGCGCCAGCAGCGCGGGACTAGCGAGCTCCTACAATGAGCAGTTCTTC.

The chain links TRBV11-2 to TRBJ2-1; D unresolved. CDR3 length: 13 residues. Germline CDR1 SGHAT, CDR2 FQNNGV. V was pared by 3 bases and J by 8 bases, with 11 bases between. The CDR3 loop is CASSFRGVDEQFF. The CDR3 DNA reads TGTGCCAGCAGCTTCCGAGGAGTCGATGAGCAGTTCTTC.

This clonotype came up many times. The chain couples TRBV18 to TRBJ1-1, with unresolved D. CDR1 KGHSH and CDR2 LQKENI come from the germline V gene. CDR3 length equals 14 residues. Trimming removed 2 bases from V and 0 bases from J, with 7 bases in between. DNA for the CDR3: TGTGCCAGCTCACCAATGGGTCTGAACACTGAAGCTTTCTTT. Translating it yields CASSPMGLNTEAFF.

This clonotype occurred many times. For the CDR3, the DNA is TGTGCCAGCAGTTACTCCGGGGCGGGATATGCCCCTGGGGAGCAGTACTTC. This translates into CASSYSGAGYAPGEQYF. The chain recombines TRBV6-9 with TRBJ2-7; a weak D match, TRBD2 (6 bases). CDR1 is MNHGY and CDR2 is SVAAGI in the germline V gene. The length of the CDR3 is 17 residues. V was shortened by 3 bases and J by 7 bases, with 25 bases between the two germline ends.

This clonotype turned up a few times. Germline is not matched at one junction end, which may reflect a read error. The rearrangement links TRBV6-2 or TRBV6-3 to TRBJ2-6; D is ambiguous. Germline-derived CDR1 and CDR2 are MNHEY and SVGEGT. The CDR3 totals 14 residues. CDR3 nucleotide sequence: TGTGTCAGCAGTTACTCGTCTGGGGCCAACGTCCTGACTTTC. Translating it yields CVSSYSSGANVLTF.

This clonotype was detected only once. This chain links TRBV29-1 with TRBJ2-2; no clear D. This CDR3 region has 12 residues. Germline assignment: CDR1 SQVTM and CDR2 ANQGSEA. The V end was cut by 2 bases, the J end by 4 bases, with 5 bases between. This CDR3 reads CSVEPGTGELFF. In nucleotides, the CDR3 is TGCAGCGTTGAACCGGGCACCGGGGAGCTGTTTTTT.

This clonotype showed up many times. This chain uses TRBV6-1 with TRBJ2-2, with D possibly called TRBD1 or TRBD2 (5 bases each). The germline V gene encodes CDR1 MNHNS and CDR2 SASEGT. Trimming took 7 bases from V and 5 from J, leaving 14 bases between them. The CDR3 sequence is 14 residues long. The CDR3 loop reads CASTGQTGTGELFF. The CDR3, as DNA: TGTGCCAGCACCGGACAAACGGGGACCGGGGAGCTGTTTTTT.

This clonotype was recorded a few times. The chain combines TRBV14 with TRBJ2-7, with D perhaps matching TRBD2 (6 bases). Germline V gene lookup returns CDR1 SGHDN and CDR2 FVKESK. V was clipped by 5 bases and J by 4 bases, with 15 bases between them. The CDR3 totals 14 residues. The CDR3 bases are TGTGCCAGCAGCGCTGCGGGACGTCGTTACGAGCAGTACTTC. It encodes CASSAAGRRYEQYF.

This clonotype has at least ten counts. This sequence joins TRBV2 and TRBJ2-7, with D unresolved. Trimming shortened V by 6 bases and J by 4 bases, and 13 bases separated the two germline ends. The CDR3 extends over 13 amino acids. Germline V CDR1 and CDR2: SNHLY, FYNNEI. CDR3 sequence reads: CASRGLNTYEQYF. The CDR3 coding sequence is TGTGCCAGCAGGGGCCTAAACACGTACGAGCAGTACTTC.

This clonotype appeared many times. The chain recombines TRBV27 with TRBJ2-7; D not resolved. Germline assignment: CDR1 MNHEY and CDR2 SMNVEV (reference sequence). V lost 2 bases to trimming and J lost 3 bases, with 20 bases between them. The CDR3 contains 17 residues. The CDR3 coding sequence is TGTGCCAGCAGTTTACATAGACCCGATCCCAGGTGCTACGAGCAGTACTTC. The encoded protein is CASSLHRPDPRCYEQYF.

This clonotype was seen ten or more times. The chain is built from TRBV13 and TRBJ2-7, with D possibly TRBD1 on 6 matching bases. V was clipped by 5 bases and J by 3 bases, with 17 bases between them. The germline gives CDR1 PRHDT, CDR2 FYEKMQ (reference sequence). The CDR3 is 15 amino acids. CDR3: CASSPGGGGGYEQYF. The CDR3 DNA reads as TGTGCCAGCAGCCCAGGTGGTGGGGGCGGCTACGAGCAGTACTTC.

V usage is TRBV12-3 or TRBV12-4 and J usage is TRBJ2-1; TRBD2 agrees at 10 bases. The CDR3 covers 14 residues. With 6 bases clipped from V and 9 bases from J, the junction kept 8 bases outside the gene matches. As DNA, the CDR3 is TGTGCCAGCAGGGGCGGGACTAGCGCGGGTGAGCAGTTCTTC. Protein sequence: CASRGGTSAGEQFF.

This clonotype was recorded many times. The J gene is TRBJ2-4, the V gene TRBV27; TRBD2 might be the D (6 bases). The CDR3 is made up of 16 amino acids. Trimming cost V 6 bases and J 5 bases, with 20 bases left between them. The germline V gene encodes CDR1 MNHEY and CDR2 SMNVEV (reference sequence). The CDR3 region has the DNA TGTGCCAGCAGCACCGGAGGGGCCTATGGGGAAAACATTCAGTACTTC. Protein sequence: CASSTGGAYGENIQYF.

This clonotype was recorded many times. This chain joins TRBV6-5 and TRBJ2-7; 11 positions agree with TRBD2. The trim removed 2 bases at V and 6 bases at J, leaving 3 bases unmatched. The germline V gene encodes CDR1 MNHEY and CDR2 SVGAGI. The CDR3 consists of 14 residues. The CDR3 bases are TGTGCCAGCAGTTACACTAGCGGGAGAAGCGAGCAGTACTTC. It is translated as CASSYTSGRSEQYF.